This entry describes one TCR beta chain. The source of the sample is a study of T cell responses to AZD1222 COVID-19 vaccine. Trimming left V 4 bases short and J 6 bases short, with 13 bases between. The CDR3 has 15 residues. Germline CDR1 LNHDA, CDR2 SQIVND (reference sequence). Here immunoSEQ multiplex PCR was the method, and the copy in TCRdb shows in-frame clones only, minus some. Here the sample spans about 120,000 clones, around 80% being singletons. V is TRBV19 and J is TRBJ1-6; a weak D match, TRBD1 (6 bases). Sequencing was performed on peripheral blood, taken on day 0 of AZD1222 vaccination. The source of this sequence is an adult in good health. The CDR3 DNA follows: TGTGCCAGTAGTAAAGGGGGACGGAGTAATTCACCCCTCCACTTT. Translating gives CASSKGGRSNSPLHF. Filled out from reference TRBV19 and TRBJ1-6, the complete variable domain reads DGGITQSPKYLFRKEGQNVTLSCEQNLNHDAMYWYRQDPGQGLRLIYYSQIVNDFQKGDIAEGYSVSREKKESFPLTVTSAQKNPTAFYLCASSKGGRSNSPLHFGNGTRLTVT.